This T cell receptor (beta chain) was documented in a study of cytomegalovirus exposure and HLA in healthy donors. The CDR3 has 15 residues. With V trimmed by 0 bases and J by 4 bases, 2 bases remained unmatched. Looked up from germline, CDR1 is SGHVS and CDR2 is FQNEAQ. PCR used 60 Vbeta primers and 13 Jbeta primers. TCRdb's copy holds only in-frame clones and misses some; the assay was immunoSEQ multiplex PCR. The data contain 160,000 or so clones, around 72% of them singletons. Regarding the study as a whole: Sequencing had likely introduced a cluster of highly shared sequence variants as an artifact. Analyses of presence/absence relied on an assumption of roughly uniform sequencing depth across donors. Solely CMV serostatus was available to characterize immune exposure.

To note about this clone: The antigen is undetermined.

This clonotype originated in a woman in her forties in good health and CMV-seropositive. Sequenced sample: PBMCs. The chain uses TRBV7-8 and TRBJ1-1; 10 nucleotides line up with TRBD1. CDR3 residues: CASSLAGTGATEAFF. The DNA of the CDR3 is TGTGCCAGCAGCTTAGCAGGGACAGGGGCCACTGAAGCTTTCTTT.